This T cell receptor (beta chain) is from a study of regulatory T cells in long-lasting Graves disease (dated by TCRdb to the early 2020s). Notes on the research overall: Patients with newly diagnosed Graves' disease had been on antithyroid drugs for under 3 months. The study took place in China and was registered as a clinical trial. This study used TCR sequencing and RNA sequencing of peripheral blood to compare persistent Graves' disease patients against newly diagnosed Graves' disease patients. A total of roughly 35 samples underwent TCR sequencing: some 13 from persistent and approximately 20 from newly diagnosed Graves' disease patients. What the research found in general, with its limitations: Persistent Graves' disease patients showed lower TCR Shannon entropy and fewer highly expanded clones than newly diagnosed patients, suggesting clonal expansion. Patients with persistent disease shared more public clonotypes (about 2,900) than newly diagnosed patients did (roughly 970). Preferential use of TRBV28, TRBJ1-2 and TRBJ2-5 was observed in persistent disease, whereas TRBV20-1 and TRBJ2-1 were favored in newly diagnosed disease. Sequencing and analysis were limited to the TCR beta chain. The small sample size was acknowledged by the authors as a limitation that may reduce accuracy. Peripheral blood alone was examined, since thyroid tissue, which constituted the primary lesion, could not be accessed.

This clonotype appeared many times. Its antigen specificity is not known. Qualities for individual bases were not recorded, and no much larger clone is one base off. V is reduced by 1 base and J by 4 bases, leaving a spacing of 13 bases between them. Counted from cysteine to phenylalanine, this CDR3 has 16 amino acids. Just CDR3 DNA is preserved here, 48 bases in frame from base 1. CDR1 and CDR2 are drawn from the germline V gene (reference sequence): SEHNR, FQNEAQ. This sample's time point label indicates: newly diagnosed GD, antithyroid drugs for less than 3 months. For both TCR sequencing and RNA sequencing, RNA was extracted from PBMCs in TRIzol. The diagnosis of Graves' disease followed American Thyroid Association guidelines. Patients for the study were recruited at an endocrinology department in Xi'an, China. From each patient, approximately 10 milliliters of peripheral blood was collected into an EDTA anticoagulant tube. Ficoll Paque Plus density gradient separation was used to isolate PBMCs, and no additional T cell sorting was done. RNA quality was checked with an Agilent 2100 Bioanalyzer and agarose gel, and concentration with a NanoDrop 2000.

The library was generated by multiplex PCR. Sequencing used an Illumina HiSeq 4000. CDR3 regions were amplified by Arm-PCR with iRepertoire HTBI primers to construct TCR beta libraries. Before sequencing, the PCR products underwent gel purification. From the authors' description of their analysis: Gene usage analysis of CDR3 amino acid clonotypes used the 62 TRBV and about 15 TRBJ segments found across samples. COPE and FqMerger were used to merge the filtered high-quality paired reads into contigs. BLAST was used to align contigs to IMGT TRBV, TRBD and TRBJ reference genes, and CDR3 was defined according to IMGT. Any clonotype with a frequency above 0.1% was counted as a highly expanded clone. Repertoire diversity was measured by Shannon entropy, and V-J evenness by the Gini coefficient. A clonotype was considered public if more than one individual shared it. In-frame beta chains were kept once TCRdb had trimmed the public reads at Q25 with fastp and called clones with MiXCR. When rows share a CDR3 protein, they turn into one entry using the most common DNA and genes. The V and J calls were determined by TCRdb, not by the authors. Here the sample has hundreds of thousands of distinct CDR3 sequences; 16% occur a single time. Clones ranked in the top ten supply 15% to 20% of the sample.

Separately, the same data were catalogued under a study of T cells in Graves' hyperthyroidism and ophthalmopathy. In that second paper, the authors write: A patient counted as having stable Graves' hyperthyroidism if no progression to ophthalmopathy occurred over 18 months of follow-up. Hyperthyroidism patients were newly diagnosed, had a disease duration of under 2 months, and were aged 18 to 65 years. Exclusion was applied to patients with uncontrolled infections, other autoimmune diseases, pregnancy or lactation. Clinical symptoms, serum thyroxine and TRAb, thyroid ultrasound, and orbital computed tomography formed the basis for the diagnoses. A first-round RT-PCR of the TCR CDR3 used the HTBI primer set with the Qiagen OneStep RT-PCR kit. Most expanded thyroid clonotypes (frequency above 0.001) were also detected in blood, a finding suggesting that blood repertoires may reflect thyroid immune responses. Ophthalmopathy was separated from stable hyperthyroidism by a 13 V-J signature model, with approximately 90% sensitivity and approximately 81% specificity obtained in cross-validation and 80%/75% obtained in testing. In validation, the model predicted progression to ophthalmopathy a median of about 6.8 months before onset, with roughly 70% sensitivity and about 75% specificity. To identify TCR V-J signatures that set the groups apart, the researchers used a discovery cohort of more than 95 patients, made up of 40 to 45 with Graves' ophthalmopathy and about 55 with stable Graves' hyperthyroidism. An independent validation cohort of 18 to 20 hyperthyroidism patients and 17 patients who later progressed to ophthalmopathy tested prospective prediction of ophthalmopathy. The 80 to 100 discovery patients were randomly divided into training and test sets at a 7:3 ratio. In addition, the study compared T-cell repertoires in thyroid tissue and in blood from several Graves' hyperthyroidism patients. Following sampling, methimazole starting at 30 mg daily was given to hyperthyroidism patients, and high-dose intravenous methylprednisolone was given to ophthalmopathy patients. The libraries were constructed in a second round of multiplex PCR and then size-selected and purified. Sequencing of the libraries was done on an Illumina HiSeq2000 using paired-end 100 bp reads. SOAPnuke was used to process the raw data, removing reads that contained adapters or uncalled bases, had a mean Phred below 15, or lacked an exact match to the constant primer or identifier. High-quality paired reads were merged using COPE v1.2.5, and each unique nucleotide sequence was defined as a clonotype. MiTCR v1.1 was used to align the clonotypes against IMGT TRBV, TRBD and TRBJ reference segments. The analysis included only V-J combinations with a frequency above 0.0001, which together covered 99% to 99.2% of the repertoires. A TCS score was defined as the ratio between F50 (clonal expansion) and ExV (chaos), using BLOSUM62-based TCRdist between CDR3 peptides within each V-J. Welch's t-statistics and random forest reduced several hundred V-J features to fewer than 15, which were used in a naive Bayes classifier (R e1071). Sample size was not statistically predetermined, and blinding of investigators to group allocation was not performed. The paper reports TCR Vbeta CDR3 sequencing of roughly 140 peripheral blood samples: approximately 41 ophthalmopathy, under 80 hyperthyroidism and approximately 17 progressor patients.

This receptor was taken from a woman aged 25 to 39 with Graves disease. Donor details come from another sample of the same person, matched by shared clones. The rearranged chain carries TRBV7-9 and TRBJ1-4, and perhaps TRBD1 as D gene, on 5 matching bases. The sample was peripheral blood mononuclear cells (PBMCs), taken at new diagnosis, from a patient treated with antithyroid drugs. The DNA sequence reads TGTGCCAGCAGCTTAGGGGGACTGCACAATAATGAAAAACTGTTTTTT. It translates to CASSLGGLHNNEKLFF.